This T cell receptor beta chain originates from a study of early T cells in non-severe SARS-CoV-2 infection. The library protocol tagged individual cDNA molecules with unique molecular identifiers. One entry per CDR3 protein results from TCRdb running MiXCR on the 5' RACE reads. This sample yields 75,000 or so distinct CDR3 sequences, of which over 9.5% are seen a single time; less than 7% belongs to the top ten. The CDR3 runs 18 residues. CDR1 is MNHEY, CDR2 SVGEGT, per germline. Trimming removed 6 bases from V and 3 bases from J, with 27 bases in between. This clonotype was observed many times. The sample comprised whole blood. The rearrangement links TRBV6-2 or TRBV6-3 to TRBJ2-7; the D gene is possibly TRBD2 (5 bases). This TCR derives from an adult who was a healthcare worker with PCR-confirmed SARS-CoV-2 infection or an uninfected control (not recorded which). The CDR3 reads CASRKGGLADLLIYEQYF. The CDR3, as DNA: TGTGCCAGCAGGAAGGGTGGGCTAGCCGATCTTCTAATCTACGAGCAGTACTTC.